This TCR beta chain is drawn from a study of blood T cell repertoires in COVID-19. There are 15 residues in the CDR3. Germline lookup yields CDR1 SGHNT and CDR2 YYREEE (reference sequence). Trimming stripped 0 bases from V and 0 bases from J, with 10 bases between. Profiled with immunoSEQ multiplex PCR; TCRdb holds only in-frame clones, not every one. The data contain 250,000 to 300,000 clones, 86% of them singletons. The TCR was taken from a man younger than 35 with active or convalescent COVID-19. This chain connects TRBV5-4 to TRBJ2-7; D remains unclear. The sample comprised peripheral blood. The CDR3 coding sequence is TGTGCCAGCAGCTTGGAGGTGGCGGACTCCTACGAGCAGTACTTC. Residues: CASSLEVADSYEQYF.